Presented here are 24 T cell receptor beta chains from one specimen sequenced in a study of blood T cell repertoires in COVID-19. This table comes from immunoSEQ multiplex PCR, and its TCRdb copy is limited to in-frame clones, with some not included. The sample consists of around 35,000 clones, around 84% of them appearing once. The sample comprised peripheral blood. The receptor set was obtained from a man in his 70s with acute or convalescent COVID-19.

This clone was picked up a small number of times. The rearrangement links TRBV3-1 (or the pseudogene TRBV3-2) to TRBJ2-7; TRBD1 agrees at 7 bases. Trimming cost V 0 bases and J 3 bases; bases outside gene matches: 2. Per the germline V gene, CDR1 is LGHDT and CDR2 is YNNKEL (reference sequence). This CDR3 is built from 14 residues. CDR3: CASSQDRGHYEQYF. In DNA, the CDR3 is TGTGCCAGCAGCCAAGATAGGGGGCACTACGAGCAGTACTTC.

The V call is TRBV15, the J call TRBJ1-4, with D perhaps TRBD1 (5 bases). The V and J ends lost 3 bases and 7 bases respectively, with 15 bases between them. Germline loops: CDR1 LNHNV, CDR2 YYDKDF (reference sequence). The CDR3 spans 15 residues. CDR3 coding DNA: TGTGCCACCAGCAGGCGGACACGATCGGTTGAAAAACTGTTTTTT. It is translated as CATSRRTRSVEKLFF.

The CDR3: CASSDDRVEDEKLFF. DNA of the CDR3: TGTGCCAGCAGCGATGACAGGGTTGAGGATGAAAAACTGTTTTTT. This chain connects TRBV9 to TRBJ1-4, with 7 bases matching TRBD1. V lost 3 bases, J lost 6 bases, and 8 bases stayed unmatched. Germline V CDR1 and CDR2: SGDLS, YYNGEE. This CDR3 has 15 residues.

The chain is built from TRBV19 and TRBJ2-3, with TRBD2 identical over 10 bases. Germline V gene data show CDR1 as LNHDA and CDR2 as SQIVND (reference sequence). The CDR3 runs 16 residues. Trimming took 3 bases from V and 6 from J; bases not matched to a gene: 9. CDR3 amino acids: CASSIPSGSSKDTQYF. The CDR3 DNA sequence: TGTGCCAGTAGTATTCCTAGCGGGAGTTCTAAGGATACGCAGTATTTT. Full variable domain (outside the CDR3, taken from reference TRBV19 and TRBJ2-3): DGGITQSPKYLFRKEGQNVTLSCEQNLNHDAMYWYRQDPGQGLRLIYYSQIVNDFQKGDIAEGYSVSREKKESFPLTVTSAQKNPTAFYLCASSIPSGSSKDTQYFGPGTRLTVL.

This sequence joins TRBV5-4 and TRBJ1-2; the match to TRBD1 covers 9 bases. V shed 1 base and J 7 bases; nucleotides not matched to a gene: 8. The CDR3 is 15 residues long. The V gene's germline CDR1 is SGHNT and CDR2 YYREEE (reference sequence). CDR3 sequence (DNA): TGTGCCAGCAGCTTGTTGGGGGACAGGGAGGCTGGCTACACCTTC. Translated: CASSLLGDREAGYTF. Full variable domain (remainder filled in from reference TRBV5-4 and TRBJ1-2): ETGVTQSPTHLIKTRGQQVTLRCSSQSGHNTVSWYQQALGQGPQFIFQYYREEENGRGNFPPRFSGLQFPNYSSELNVNALELDDSALYLCASSLLGDREAGYTFGSGTRLTVV.

V gene TRBV5-1 combines with J gene TRBJ1-1; TRBD1 matches at 8 bases. Trimming cost V 8 bases and J 4 bases; bases outside gene matches: 7. From germline, CDR1 is SGHRS and CDR2 YFSETQ. The CDR3 covers 13 residues. The CDR3 sequence is CASRVDRATEAFF. The CDR3 DNA sequence: TGCGCCAGTAGGGTGGACAGGGCCACTGAAGCTTTCTTT.

This rearrangement joins TRBV30 to TRBJ1-1, with a tentative D call TRBD1 (5 bases). CDR1 is GTSNPN and CDR2 is SVGIG in the germline V gene (reference sequence). The CDR3 runs 16 residues. Trimming left V 2 bases short and J 1 base short, with 17 bases between. The CDR3 nucleotides read TGTGCCTGGAGTCCACACCCGATGGGGGGGAACACTGAAGCTTTCTTT. Amino acids: CAWSPHPMGGNTEAFF.

The CDR3 sequence is CATSSTSSGGYTF. The CDR3 DNA is TGTGCCACCAGCTCGACTTCTTCGGGGGGCTACACCTTC. V and J are TRBV15 and TRBJ1-2; D is uncertain. The V end lost 5 bases, the J end lost 8 bases, and 15 bases lay between the germline ends. The CDR3 spans 13 residues. Germline CDR1 LNHNV, CDR2 YYDKDF (reference sequence).

The rearrangement uses TRBV6-1 and TRBJ2-3, with 12 bases matching TRBD2. This CDR3 spans 16 amino acids. Germline lookup yields CDR1 MNHNS and CDR2 SASEGT. Unmatched junction bases numbered 4, after V lost 3 bases and J lost 3 bases. DNA of the CDR3: TGTGCCAGCAGTGACGTACTAGCGGGAGGTACAGATACGCAGTATTTT. It specifies CASSDVLAGGTDTQYF.

This rearrangement joins TRBV12-5 to TRBJ1-5; a weak D match, TRBD1 (6 bases). V was shortened by 6 bases and J by 2 bases, with 17 bases between the two germline ends. The CDR3 has 16 residues. Germline lookup yields CDR1 LGHNT and CDR2 FRNRAP. DNA of the CDR3: TGTGCTAGTGGCCGAGGGGGTCGGGAGGGCAATCAGCCCCAGCATTTT. Its protein is CASGRGGREGNQPQHF.

The chain carries TRBV5-4 and TRBJ1-2; TRBD1 aligns across 8 bases. V trimming: 0 bases; J trimming: 6 bases; junction bases outside the gene matches: 10. This CDR3 spans 16 amino acids. Germline lookup yields CDR1 SGHNT and CDR2 YYREEE (reference sequence). CDR3 region: CASSLGYQGARDGYTF. CDR3 DNA sequence: TGTGCCAGCAGCTTGGGATACCAGGGGGCGCGGGATGGCTACACCTTC.

This rearrangement joins TRBV7-8 to TRBJ1-4; tentative D call: TRBD1 (6 bases). The V gene lost 1 base and the J gene lost 7 bases, with 13 bases spanning the gap. CDR1 is SGHVS, CDR2 FQNEAQ, per germline. CDR3 length: 15 amino acids. Here the CDR3 DNA reads TGTGCCAGCAGCTTAGTTCCAGGGGAGGGTGAAAAACTGTTTTTT. Its translation is CASSLVPGEGEKLFF.

The V and J genes are TRBV3-1 (or the pseudogene TRBV3-2) and TRBJ1-2, with D uncertain. Germline CDR1 and CDR2: LGHDT and YNNKEL (reference sequence). There are 11 residues in the CDR3. Between the trimmed V and J ends, which lost 2 bases and 6 bases, there was a span of 4 bases. The CDR3 region is CASSQRDGYTF. The CDR3 bases are TGTGCCAGCAGCCAACGGGATGGCTACACCTTC.

Concerning this clone: One end of the junction fails to match germline, which may point to a read error. The chain recombines TRBV3-1 (or the pseudogene TRBV3-2) with TRBJ1-1; D is unclear. CDR3 length: 13 amino acids. From germline, CDR1 is LGHDT and CDR2 YNNKEL (reference sequence). CDR3 coding DNA: TGTGCCAGCAGCTGGAGACTTTCTTCTGAGGCTTTCTTT. This translates into CASSWRLSSEAFF.

V gene TRBV7-2 combines with J gene TRBJ1-5; the D gene is possibly TRBD1 (5 bases). This CDR3 has 12 residues. Germline V gives CDR1 SGHTA, CDR2 FQGNSA. In DNA form, the CDR3 reads TGTGCGGGGGGGGATAGCAATCAGCCCCAGCATTTT. It encodes CAGGDSNQPQHF.

The chain is built from TRBV5-1 and TRBJ1-1; no firm D call. From germline, CDR1 is SGHRS and CDR2 YFSETQ. Deletions cut 0 bases from V and 6 bases from J, with 9 bases between. The CDR3 has 13 amino acids. Here the CDR3 reads CASSLVFISEAFF. The CDR3 DNA sequence: TGCGCCAGCAGCTTGGTATTTATTTCTGAAGCTTTCTTT.

The rearrangement uses TRBV6-2 or TRBV6-3 and TRBJ2-3; 8 bases line up with TRBD2. The CDR3 is made up of 15 amino acids. J was trimmed by 1 base and V by 5 bases; bases with no gene match: 5. CDR1 is MNHEY, CDR2 SVGEGT, per germline. CDR3 sequence (DNA): TGTGCCAGCAGTGACAGGCGGGGGGGCACAGATACGCAGTATTTT. Its protein product is CASSDRRGGTDTQYF.

The genes are TRBV6-2 or TRBV6-3 and TRBJ1-2; D is unclear. CDR1 MNHEY and CDR2 SVGEGT come from the germline V gene. V lost 2 bases and J 4 bases, leaving 8 bases between the germline ends. This CDR3 has 13 amino acids. Here the CDR3 DNA reads TGTGCCAGCAGTTACGCGGGCACCTATGGCTACACCTTC. The encoded protein is CASSYAGTYGYTF.

The chain is built from TRBV5-1 and TRBJ2-7; 11 nucleotides line up with TRBD2. J gave up 2 bases and V 5 bases, and 6 bases lay outside the gene matches. Germline V gives CDR1 SGHRS, CDR2 YFSETQ. The CDR3 contains 15 residues. This CDR3 reads CASRDVAGGPYEQYF. The CDR3 region has the DNA TGCGCCAGCAGGGATGTAGCGGGAGGGCCCTACGAGCAGTACTTC.

The V gene is TRBV28, the J gene TRBJ2-1; TRBD2 might be the D (6 bases). Germline assignment: CDR1 MDHEN and CDR2 SYDVKM. With 8 bases removed from V and 3 bases from J, the gap between germline ends came to 17 bases. This CDR3 is 15 amino acids long. CDR3 sequence reads: CASDTGLSVYNEQFF. CDR3 DNA sequence: TGTGCCAGCGACACGGGACTTTCCGTCTACAATGAGCAGTTCTTC.

J is TRBJ2-7 and V is TRBV5-6, with TRBD1 identical over 9 bases. Germline lookup yields CDR1 SGHDT and CDR2 YYEEEE. Trimming removed 1 base from V and 6 bases from J; junction bases left unmatched: 8. The CDR3 is made up of 15 amino acids. The DNA of the CDR3 is TGTGCCAGCAGCTTGAGTTGGGACAGGGAACGCGAGCAGTACTTC. It translates to CASSLSWDREREQYF. Drawing the rest from reference TRBV5-6 and TRBJ2-7, the complete variable domain is DAGVTQSPTHLIKTRGQQVTLRCSPKSGHDTVSWYQQALGQGPQFIFQYYEEEERQRGNFPDRFSGHQFPNYSSELNVNALLLGDSALYLCASSLSWDREREQYFGPGTRLTVT.

The genes are TRBV19 and TRBJ1-5, with D tentatively TRBD1 (5 bases). The CDR3 runs to 15 residues. Trimming stripped 6 bases from V and 6 bases from J, with 18 bases between. CDR1 and CDR2 from the germline V gene are LNHDA and SQIVND (reference sequence). The CDR3 nucleotides read TGTGCCAGTAGGCCCCCCCGGGCGGGGGGTCAGCCCCAGCATTTT. This translates into CASRPPRAGGQPQHF.

The V gene is TRBV19, the J gene TRBJ1-2; TRBD1 matches at 10 bases. This CDR3 region has 13 residues. Germline loops: CDR1 LNHDA, CDR2 SQIVND (reference sequence). With 6 bases clipped from V and 7 bases from J, the junction kept 5 bases outside the gene matches. The CDR3 DNA is TGTGCCAGTAGCCGAGACAGGGGGCTTGGCTACACCTTC. Amino acid sequence: CASSRDRGLGYTF.

V usage is TRBV7-2 and J usage is TRBJ1-2, with D uncertain. Germline lookup yields CDR1 SGHTA and CDR2 FQGNSA. The V end lost 0 bases, the J end lost 2 bases, and 7 bases lay between the germline ends. The CDR3 covers 14 residues. The CDR3 DNA follows: TGTGCCAGCAGCTTAGCGCAGGTCAACTATGGCTACACCTTC. Residues: CASSLAQVNYGYTF.